Below are 21 T cell receptor beta chains sequenced from a single sample in a study of glioma-infiltrating T cells. The iRepertoire nested amplicon-rescue multiplex PCR amplified TCR alpha and beta CDR3s from RNA. One entry per CDR3 protein, called by TCRdb with MiXCR from the multiplex PCR reads. The sample lists approximately 45,000 distinct CDR3 sequences, 20% to 25% occurring once. The source material was glioma tissue, nonneoplastic brain tissue, or PBMCs (not recorded which). Source of these receptors: a human donor with low-grade glioma or glioblastoma, undergoing nonglioma brain surgery, or in good health (not recorded which).

This clonotype was recorded many times. The chain couples TRBV20-1 to TRBJ1-5, with 9 bases lining up with TRBD1. This CDR3 region has 16 residues. J gave up 2 bases and V 6 bases, and 11 bases lay outside the gene matches. CDR1 and CDR2 from the germline V gene are DFQATT and SNEGSKA (reference sequence). The CDR3 spells CSANRGPGFGNQPQHF. DNA of the CDR3: TGCAGTGCCAACAGGGGGCCGGGGTTTGGCAATCAGCCCCAGCATTTT.

This clonotype occurred many times. CDR3 residues: CASSRGTSNTGELFF. CDR3 coding DNA: TGTGCCAGCAGCCGTGGAACATCGAACACCGGGGAGCTGTTTTTT. The chain recombines TRBV6-1 with TRBJ2-2; D remains unclear. CDR3 length: 15 amino acids. Per the germline V gene, CDR1 is MNHNS and CDR2 is SASEGT. Trimming took off 6 bases at V and 0 bases at J, with 11 bases between the two ends.

This chain links TRBV6-5 with TRBJ2-2; D might be TRBD2 (6 bases). This CDR3 is built from 16 residues. The V gene's germline CDR1 is MNHEY and CDR2 SVGAGI. The V gene lost 5 bases and the J gene lost 5 bases, with 18 bases spanning the gap. The CDR3 loop is CASSGSGWALTGELFF. CDR3 coding DNA: TGTGCCAGCAGTGGAAGCGGGTGGGCGCTGACCGGGGAGCTGTTTTTT.

This clonotype was seen at least ten times. This chain joins TRBV4-1 and TRBJ2-3; no firm D call. CDR3 length: 15 amino acids. Germline lookup yields CDR1 MGHRA and CDR2 YSYEKL. The V and J ends lost 0 bases and 2 bases respectively, with 9 bases between them. CDR3 amino acids: CASSQEGANTDTQYF. DNA for the CDR3: TGCGCCAGCAGCCAAGAAGGAGCAAACACAGATACGCAGTATTTT.

V is TRBV28 and J is TRBJ1-5, with 7 bases identical to TRBD1. Germline CDR1 is MDHEN and CDR2 is SYDVKM. The CDR3 has 14 residues. The CDR3 here is CVSSSGQHNQPQHF. The CDR3 DNA reads as TGTGTTAGCAGCTCGGGACAGCACAATCAGCCCCAGCATTTT.

The J gene is TRBJ1-1, the V gene TRBV19; 7 bases align to TRBD1. J was trimmed by 3 bases and V by 5 bases; bases with no gene match: 12. Germline CDR1 is LNHDA and CDR2 is SQIVND (reference sequence). The CDR3 loop spans 16 amino acids. The CDR3 DNA reads TGTGCCAGTAGTCCTGGGACAGATCCCCTTCACACTGAAGCTTTCTTT. Translating gives CASSPGTDPLHTEAFF.

The sample holds one count of this clonotype. The junction departs from the called germline gene at one end, perhaps through a read error. The J gene is TRBJ2-1, the V gene TRBV29-1; D not certain. This CDR3 has 12 residues. Germline V gives CDR1 SQVTM, CDR2 ANQGSEA. The CDR3 is CSALRGYNEQLF. The CDR3 region has the DNA TGCAGCGCCTTACGTGGCTACAATGAGCAGCTCTTC.

The rearrangement uses TRBV4-1 and TRBJ2-7; 8 bases are shared with TRBD2. The CDR3 sequence is 16 residues long. The germline gives CDR1 MGHRA, CDR2 YSYEKL. Trimming at V came to 4 bases and at J to 1 base, leaving 9 bases not matched to a gene. The CDR3 region is CASSPSGGGRSYEQYF. The CDR3 region has the DNA TGCGCCAGCAGCCCCTCCGGCGGGGGGCGGTCCTACGAGCAGTACTTC.

The chain employs TRBV9 and TRBJ1-4; a weak D match, TRBD1 (5 bases). Germline CDR1 reads SGDLS; CDR2 reads YYNGEE. The CDR3 runs 18 residues. Trimming stripped 3 bases from V and 4 bases from J, with 22 bases between. CDR3 in DNA: TGTGCCAGCAGCGCTAGTCCCTCGATCCAGGGAGATAATGAAAAACTGTTTTTT. Translation: CASSASPSIQGDNEKLFF.

This clonotype was recorded many times. This chain links TRBV2 with TRBJ2-7, with 8 bases aligning to TRBD1. J gave up 3 bases and V 5 bases, and 9 bases lay outside the gene matches. CDR3 length: 15 residues. The V gene's germline CDR1 is SNHLY and CDR2 FYNNEI. CDR3 nucleotides: TGTGCCAGCAGTCCGCCTGGGACAGGATTCTACGAGCAGTACTTC. It specifies CASSPPGTGFYEQYF.

This chain connects TRBV12-3 or TRBV12-4 to TRBJ2-1, with D perhaps matching TRBD2 (6 bases). With 8 bases removed from V and 10 bases from J, the gap between germline ends came to 21 bases. The CDR3 is 14 amino acids. CDR3 bases: TGTGCCAGCCGGGGGACGGGGCAGGTAACGGAGCAGTTCTTC. Translation gives CASRGTGQVTEQFF.

The J gene is TRBJ2-3, the V gene TRBV5-1; possibly TRBD1 or TRBD2 for D (5 bases each). This CDR3 has 13 residues. From germline, CDR1 is SGHRS and CDR2 YFSETQ. The V end lost 4 bases, the J end lost 4 bases, and 10 bases lay between the germline ends. CDR3: CASSPGTADTQYF. Here the CDR3 DNA reads TGCGCCAGCAGCCCAGGGACCGCAGATACGCAGTATTTT.

This clonotype was seen repeatedly, ten times or more. The chain joins TRBV28 to TRBJ2-7; 12 bases are shared with TRBD2. Germline lookup yields CDR1 MDHEN and CDR2 SYDVKM. V was pared by 3 bases and J by 7 bases, with 10 bases of the junction left unmatched. The CDR3 is 16 residues long. The CDR3 coding sequence is TGTGCCAGCAGTTTGACCGGGACTAGCGGGCCCCGTGAGCAGTACGTC. It yields the protein CASSLTGTSGPREQYV.

The genes are TRBV29-1 and TRBJ2-7; a possible D gene is TRBD1 (6 bases). Trimming took off 8 bases at V and 2 bases at J, with 13 bases between the two ends. CDR1 is SQVTM, CDR2 ANQGSEA, per germline. CDR3 length: 12 residues. CDR3 protein: CSTKTGTYEQYF. The CDR3 DNA reads as TGCAGCACAAAAACAGGGACCTACGAGCAGTACTTC.

On this clonotype: A single base separates this from a much larger clone, so it may be a read error. The chain employs TRBV7-9 and TRBJ2-5, with D maybe TRBD1 (5 bases). Germline-derived CDR1 and CDR2 are SEHNR and FQNEAQ (reference sequence). The CDR3 spans 13 residues. CDR3 amino acids: CASSFDSQETEYF. Written as DNA, the CDR3 is TGTGCCAGCAGCTTCGACAGTCAAGAGACCGAGTACTTC. Based on the CDR3 plus reference TRBV7-9 and TRBJ2-5, the full variable domain is DTGVSQNPRHKITKRGQNVTFRCDPISEHNRLYWYRQTLGQGPEFLTYFQNEAQLEKSRLLSDRFSAERPKGSFSTLEIQRTEQGDSAMYLCASSFDSQETEYFGPGTRLLVL.

Points on this clonotype: This may be a read error: a much more frequent sequence differs by one nucleotide. V and J are TRBV5-1 and TRBJ2-1; 9 nucleotides line up with TRBD1. CDR3 length equals 14 residues. From germline, CDR1 is SGHRS and CDR2 YFSETQ. V lost 3 bases, J lost 9 bases, and 7 bases stayed unmatched. CDR3 residues: CASSWDRVSGEQFF. CDR3 bases: TGCGCCAGCAGCTGGGACAGGGTTAGTGGTGAGCAGTTCTTC.

This clonotype was seen only once. This may arise from a read error, as a much more abundant clone is one base away. The chain is built from TRBV2 and TRBJ2-3; D perhaps matches TRBD1 (5 bases). The CDR3 spans 14 residues. CDR1 is SNHLY, CDR2 FYNNEI, per germline. CDR3 residues: CASSEAQVTGTQYF. CDR3 sequence (DNA): TGTGCCAGCAGTGAAGCGCAAGTTACAGGTACGCAGTATTTT.

As concerns this clonotype: A much larger clone sits a single nucleotide away, making a read error possible. The chain combines TRBV14 with TRBJ2-1, with 10 bases that match TRBD2. CDR1 is SGHDN, CDR2 FVKESK, per germline. V gave up 4 bases and J gave up 13 bases; unmatched junction bases: 19. There are 17 residues in the CDR3. The CDR3 is CASSPRALAGKQETQFF. CDR3 in DNA: TGTGCCAGCAGCCCTCGTGCACTAGCGGGGAAACAAGAGACCCAGTTCTTC.

This clonotype was counted ten times or more. V and J are TRBV27 and TRBJ1-1; the match to TRBD1 covers 10 bases. The germline V gene encodes CDR1 MNHEY and CDR2 SMNVEV (reference sequence). The CDR3 spans 16 residues. The trim removed 6 bases at V and 1 base at J, leaving 8 bases unmatched. The CDR3 nucleotides are TGTGCCAGCAGCTTGAGACAGGGGGCCCCGAACACTGAAGCTTTCTTT. This translates into CASSLRQGAPNTEAFF.

This clonotype has just a few counts. The V gene is TRBV29-1, the J gene TRBJ2-1; D remains unclear. Trimming shortened V by 2 bases and J by 1 base, and 3 bases separated the two germline ends. Germline lookup yields CDR1 SQVTM and CDR2 ANQGSEA. The CDR3 totals 12 residues. DNA of the CDR3: TGCAGCGTTGAAAGGTCCTACAATGAGCAGTTCTTC. Translating it yields CSVERSYNEQFF.

This clonotype was counted a single time. The final CDR3 position lacks the conserved phenylalanine or tryptophan, pointing to a likely read error. J is TRBJ1-1 and V is TRBV6-2 or TRBV6-3, with TRBD1 matching 7 bases. CDR3 length: 14 amino acids. Germline assignment: CDR1 MNHEY and CDR2 SVGEGT. The CDR3 nucleotides are TGTGCCAGCAGTTACGCTGGGACAGCCACTAAAGCTTTCCTT. It yields the protein CASSYAGTATKAFL.